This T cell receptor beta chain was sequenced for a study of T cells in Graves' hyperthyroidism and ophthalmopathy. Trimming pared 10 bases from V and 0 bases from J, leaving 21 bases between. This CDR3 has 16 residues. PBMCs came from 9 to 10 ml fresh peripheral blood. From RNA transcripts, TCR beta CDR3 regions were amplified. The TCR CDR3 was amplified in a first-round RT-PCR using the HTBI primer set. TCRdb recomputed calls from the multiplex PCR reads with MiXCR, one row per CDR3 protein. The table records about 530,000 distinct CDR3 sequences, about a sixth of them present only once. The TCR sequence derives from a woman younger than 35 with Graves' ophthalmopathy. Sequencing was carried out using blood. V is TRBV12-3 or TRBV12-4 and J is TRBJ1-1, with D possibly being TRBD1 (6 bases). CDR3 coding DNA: TGTGCCAACAGGGCAGGGACATCAATCATGAACACTGAAGCTTTCTTT. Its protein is CANRAGTSIMNTEAFF.